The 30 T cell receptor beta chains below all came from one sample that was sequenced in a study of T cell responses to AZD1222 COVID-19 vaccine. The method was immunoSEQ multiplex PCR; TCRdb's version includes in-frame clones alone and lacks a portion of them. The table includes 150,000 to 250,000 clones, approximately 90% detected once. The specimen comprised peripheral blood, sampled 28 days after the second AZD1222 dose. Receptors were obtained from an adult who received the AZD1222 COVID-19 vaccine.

CDR3 protein: CASSLGGPYGYTF. CDR3 DNA: TGTGCCAGCAGTTTGGGCGGCCCCTATGGCTACACCTTC. The chain uses TRBV12-3 or TRBV12-4 and TRBJ1-2; D gene unclear. Trimming shortened V by 3 bases and J by 4 bases, and 9 bases separated the two germline ends. CDR3 length equals 13 residues.

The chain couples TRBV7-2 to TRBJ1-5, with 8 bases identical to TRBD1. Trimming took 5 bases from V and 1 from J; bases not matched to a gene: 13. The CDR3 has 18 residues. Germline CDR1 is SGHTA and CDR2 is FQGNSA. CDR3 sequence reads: CASSVRQTGVGSNQPQHF. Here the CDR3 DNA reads TGTGCCAGCAGCGTCCGACAGACAGGGGTAGGAAGCAATCAGCCCCAGCATTTT.

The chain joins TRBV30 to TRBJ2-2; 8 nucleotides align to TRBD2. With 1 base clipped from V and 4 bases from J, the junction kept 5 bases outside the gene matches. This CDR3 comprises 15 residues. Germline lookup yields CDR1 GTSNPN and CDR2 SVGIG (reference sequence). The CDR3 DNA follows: TGTGCCTGGAGTGCCCTAGCGGGCGGCACCGGGGAGCTGTTTTTT. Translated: CAWSALAGGTGELFF.

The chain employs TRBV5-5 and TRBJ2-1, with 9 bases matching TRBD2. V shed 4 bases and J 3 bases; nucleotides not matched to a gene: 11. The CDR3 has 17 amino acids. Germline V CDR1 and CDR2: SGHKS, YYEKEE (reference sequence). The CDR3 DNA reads TGTGCCAGCAGCAATCAGACTAGCGGAAAGTTCTACAATGAGCAGTTCTTC. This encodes CASSNQTSGKFYNEQFF.

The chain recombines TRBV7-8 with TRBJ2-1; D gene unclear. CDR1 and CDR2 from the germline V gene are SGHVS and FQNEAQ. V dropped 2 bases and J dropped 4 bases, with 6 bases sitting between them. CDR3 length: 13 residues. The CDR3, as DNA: TGTGCCAGCAGCTTACTAGGGTACAATGAGCAGTTCTTC. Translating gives CASSLLGYNEQFF.

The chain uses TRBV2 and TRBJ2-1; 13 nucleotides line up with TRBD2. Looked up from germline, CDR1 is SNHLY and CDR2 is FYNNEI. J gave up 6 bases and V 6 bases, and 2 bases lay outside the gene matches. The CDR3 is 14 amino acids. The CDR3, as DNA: TGTGCCAGCAGGGGACTAGCGGGGCGCAATGAGCAGTTCTTC. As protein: CASRGLAGRNEQFF.

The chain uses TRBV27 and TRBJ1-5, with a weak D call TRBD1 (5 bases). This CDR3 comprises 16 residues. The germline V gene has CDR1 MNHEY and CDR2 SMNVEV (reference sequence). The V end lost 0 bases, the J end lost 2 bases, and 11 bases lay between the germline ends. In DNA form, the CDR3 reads TGTGCCAGCAGTTTATCGGGACCACTGGGCAATCAGCCCCAGCATTTT. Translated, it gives CASSLSGPLGNQPQHF.

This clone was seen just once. The CDR3 coding sequence is TGTGCCAGCAGCTTGCCTGGTCTCGGCCCCGGGGAGCTGTTTTTT. It codes for CASSLPGLGPGELFF. V is TRBV5-8 and J is TRBJ2-2, with no clear D. Germline-derived CDR1 and CDR2 are SGHTS and YDEGEE. The CDR3 sequence is 15 residues long. V lost 1 base, J lost 6 bases, and 13 bases lay in between.

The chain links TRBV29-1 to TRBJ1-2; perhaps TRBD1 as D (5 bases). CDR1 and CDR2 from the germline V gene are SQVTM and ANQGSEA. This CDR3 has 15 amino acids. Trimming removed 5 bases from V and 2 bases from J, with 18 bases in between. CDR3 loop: CSVYGAPQKNYGYTF. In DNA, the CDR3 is TGCAGCGTTTACGGGGCCCCACAGAAAAACTATGGCTACACCTTC.

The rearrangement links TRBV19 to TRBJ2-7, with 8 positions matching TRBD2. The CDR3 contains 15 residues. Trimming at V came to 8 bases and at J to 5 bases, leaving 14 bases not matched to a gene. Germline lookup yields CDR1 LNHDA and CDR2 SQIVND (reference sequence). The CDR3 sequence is CASGPWGGGKDEQYF. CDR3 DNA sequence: TGTGCCAGTGGCCCCTGGGGCGGGGGGAAAGACGAGCAGTACTTC.

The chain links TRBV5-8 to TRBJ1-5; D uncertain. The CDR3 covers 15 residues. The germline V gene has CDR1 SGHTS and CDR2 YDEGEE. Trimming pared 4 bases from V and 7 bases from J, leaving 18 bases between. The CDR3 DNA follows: TGTGCCAGCAGCCTCCCCGGATGGGGAGGACAGCCCCAGCATTTT. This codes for CASSLPGWGGQPQHF. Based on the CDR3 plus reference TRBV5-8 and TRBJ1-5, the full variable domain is EAGVTQSPTHLIKTRGQQATLRCSPISGHTSVYWYQQALGLGLQFLLWYDEGEERNRGNFPPRFSGRQFPNYSSELNVNALELEDSALYLCASSLPGWGGQPQHFGDGTRLSIL.

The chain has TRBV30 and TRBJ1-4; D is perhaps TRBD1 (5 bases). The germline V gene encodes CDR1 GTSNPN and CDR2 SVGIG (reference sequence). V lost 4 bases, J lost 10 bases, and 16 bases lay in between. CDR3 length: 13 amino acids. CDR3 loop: CAWMAGRGGKLFF. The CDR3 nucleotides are TGTGCCTGGATGGCCGGGAGGGGAGGAAAACTGTTTTTT.

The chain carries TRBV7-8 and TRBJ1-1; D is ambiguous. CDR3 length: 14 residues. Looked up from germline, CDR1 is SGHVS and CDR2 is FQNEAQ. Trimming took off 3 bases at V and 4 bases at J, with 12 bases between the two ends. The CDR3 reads CASSLAPSGTEAFF. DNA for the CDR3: TGTGCCAGCAGCTTGGCGCCGTCGGGCACTGAAGCTTTCTTT.

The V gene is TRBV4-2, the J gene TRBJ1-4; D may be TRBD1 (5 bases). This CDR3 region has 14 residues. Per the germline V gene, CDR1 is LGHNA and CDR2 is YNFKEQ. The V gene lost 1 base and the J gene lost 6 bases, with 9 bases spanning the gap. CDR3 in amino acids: CASSQAGTYEKLFF. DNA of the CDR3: TGTGCCAGCAGCCAAGCCGGGACTTATGAAAAACTGTTTTTT.

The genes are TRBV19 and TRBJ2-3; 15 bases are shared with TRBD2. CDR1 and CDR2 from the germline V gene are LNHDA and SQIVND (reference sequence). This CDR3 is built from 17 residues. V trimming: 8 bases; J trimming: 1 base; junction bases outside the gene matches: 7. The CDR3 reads CASRTSGRAGRTDTQYF. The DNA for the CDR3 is TGTGCCAGTCGGACTAGCGGGAGGGCCGGCCGCACAGATACGCAGTATTTT.

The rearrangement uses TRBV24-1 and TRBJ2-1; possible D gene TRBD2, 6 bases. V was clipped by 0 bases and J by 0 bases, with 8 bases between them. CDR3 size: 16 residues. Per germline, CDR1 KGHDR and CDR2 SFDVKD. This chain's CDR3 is CATSDLTGDSYNEQFF. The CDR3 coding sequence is TGTGCCACCAGTGATTTGACGGGGGACTCCTACAATGAGCAGTTCTTC.

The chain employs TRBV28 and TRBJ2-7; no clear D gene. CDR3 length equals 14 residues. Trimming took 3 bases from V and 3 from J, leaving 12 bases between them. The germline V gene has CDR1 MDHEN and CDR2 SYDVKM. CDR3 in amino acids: CASSLVGRIYEQYF. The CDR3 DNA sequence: TGTGCCAGCAGTTTGGTCGGCAGAATCTACGAGCAGTACTTC.

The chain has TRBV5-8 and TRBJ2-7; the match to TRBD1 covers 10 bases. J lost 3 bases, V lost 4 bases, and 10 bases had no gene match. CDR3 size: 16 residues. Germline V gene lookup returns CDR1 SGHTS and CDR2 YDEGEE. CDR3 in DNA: TGTGCCAGCAGCCTAGCCGCCGGGACAGGGGTCTACGAGCAGTACTTC. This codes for CASSLAAGTGVYEQYF.

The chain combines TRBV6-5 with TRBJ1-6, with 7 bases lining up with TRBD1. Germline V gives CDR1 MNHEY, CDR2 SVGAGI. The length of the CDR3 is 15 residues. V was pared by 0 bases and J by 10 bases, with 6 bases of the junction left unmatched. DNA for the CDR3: TGTGCCAGCAGTTACTCGCCAGGGGGGAGATCACCCCTCCACTTT. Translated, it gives CASSYSPGGRSPLHF.

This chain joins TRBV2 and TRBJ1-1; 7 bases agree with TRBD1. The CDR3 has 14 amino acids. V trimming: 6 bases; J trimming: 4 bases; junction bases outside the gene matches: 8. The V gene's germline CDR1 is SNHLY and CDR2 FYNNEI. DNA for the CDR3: TGTGCCAGCAGGCGACAGGGTTTTGCCACTGAAGCTTTCTTT. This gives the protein CASRRQGFATEAFF.

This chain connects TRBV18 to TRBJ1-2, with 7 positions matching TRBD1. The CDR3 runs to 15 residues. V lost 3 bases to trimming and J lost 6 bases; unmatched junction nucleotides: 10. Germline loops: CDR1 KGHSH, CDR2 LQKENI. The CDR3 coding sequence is TGTGCCAGCTCACCGACGAACGGACAGGAAGATGGCTACACCTTC. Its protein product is CASSPTNGQEDGYTF.

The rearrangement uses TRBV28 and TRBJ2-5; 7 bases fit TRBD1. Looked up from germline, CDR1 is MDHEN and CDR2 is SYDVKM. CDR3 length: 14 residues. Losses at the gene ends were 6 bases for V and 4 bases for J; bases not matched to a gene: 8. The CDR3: CASSLQGTRETQYF. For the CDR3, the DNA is TGTGCCAGCAGCTTACAGGGGACCCGAGAGACCCAGTACTTC.

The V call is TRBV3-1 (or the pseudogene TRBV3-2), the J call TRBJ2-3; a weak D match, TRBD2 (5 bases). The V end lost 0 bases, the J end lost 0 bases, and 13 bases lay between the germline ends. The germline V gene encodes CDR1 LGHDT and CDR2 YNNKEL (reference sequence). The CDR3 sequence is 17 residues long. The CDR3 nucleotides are TGTGCCAGCAGCCAAGATAATGGCGGGTTTAGCACAGATACGCAGTATTTT. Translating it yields CASSQDNGGFSTDTQYF.

Here the CDR3 DNA reads TGTGCCAGCAGCACCCGGACAGGGCTATATGGCTACACCTTC. Protein sequence: CASSTRTGLYGYTF. V usage is TRBV11-2 and J usage is TRBJ1-2, with TRBD1 identical over 8 bases. The CDR3 totals 14 residues. CDR1 and CDR2 (germline): SGHAT, FQNNGV. Trimming cost V 5 bases and J 5 bases; bases outside gene matches: 7.

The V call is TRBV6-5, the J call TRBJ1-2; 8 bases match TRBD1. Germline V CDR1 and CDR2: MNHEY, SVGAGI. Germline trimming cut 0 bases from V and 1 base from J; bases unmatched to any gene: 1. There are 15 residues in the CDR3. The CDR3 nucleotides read TGTGCCAGCAGTTACTCAACAGGGGGTAACTATGGCTACACCTTC. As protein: CASSYSTGGNYGYTF.

CDR3 bases: TGTGCCAGTAGTATAGCGGGGGGGAGAAACACTGAAGCTTTCTTT. This codes for CASSIAGGRNTEAFF. This chain joins TRBV19 and TRBJ1-1; the D gene is possibly TRBD1 (5 bases). V lost 1 base and J 2 bases, leaving 11 bases between the germline ends. There are 15 residues in the CDR3. Looked up from germline, CDR1 is LNHDA and CDR2 is SQIVND (reference sequence).

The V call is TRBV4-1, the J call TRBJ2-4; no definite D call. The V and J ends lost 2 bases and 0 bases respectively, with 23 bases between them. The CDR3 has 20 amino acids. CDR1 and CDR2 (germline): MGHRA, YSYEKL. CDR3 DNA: TGCGCCAGCAGCCAATTAATAGCACTGCCTCAATCTTTAGCCAAAAACATTCAGTACTTC. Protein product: CASSQLIALPQSLAKNIQYF.

The CDR3 region has the DNA TGTGCCAGCAGCTTGTGGGGAGGGTCTTCATACGGTGAGCAGTTCTTC. It encodes CASSLWGGSSYGEQFF. V is TRBV5-6 and J is TRBJ2-1, with 7 bases that match TRBD2. CDR1 is SGHDT and CDR2 is YYEEEE in the germline V gene. The V gene end was trimmed by 1 base and the J gene end by 9 bases; junction bases not matched to a gene: 13. The CDR3 has 16 amino acids.

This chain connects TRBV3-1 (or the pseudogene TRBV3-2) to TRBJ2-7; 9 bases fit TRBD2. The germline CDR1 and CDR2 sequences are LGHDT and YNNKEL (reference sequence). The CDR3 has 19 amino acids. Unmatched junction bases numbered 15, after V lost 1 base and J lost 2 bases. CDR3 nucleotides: TGTGCCAGCAGCCAAGTAGGGGCGGGAGGGCCGATCTACGCCTACGAGCAGTACTTC. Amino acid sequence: CASSQVGAGGPIYAYEQYF.

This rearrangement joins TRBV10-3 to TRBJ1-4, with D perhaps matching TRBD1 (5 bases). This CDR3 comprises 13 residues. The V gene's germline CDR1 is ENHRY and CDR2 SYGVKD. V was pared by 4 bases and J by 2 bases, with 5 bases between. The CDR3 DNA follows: TGTGCCATCAGTGGACAGACTAATGAAAAACTGTTTTTT. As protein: CAISGQTNEKLFF.